The T cell receptor beta chain under discussion was sequenced for a study of OX40 agonist ivuxolimab in advanced cancers. General notes on the study: Ivuxolimab was a fully human IgG2 agonistic monoclonal antibody targeting the costimulatory receptor OX40 (CD134). Patients were allowed to have had prior anti-PD-1, anti-PD-L1 or anti-CTLA-4 therapy, and 40% of the dose-escalation patients had been treated with checkpoint inhibitors. Of the roughly 51 patients in dose escalation, 19 had hepatocellular carcinoma, about 15 had melanoma, 9 had renal cell carcinoma and 9 had head and neck cancer. In the dose-escalation cohort, approximately 80% of patients were male, and the mean age was roughly 60 years with a range of roughly 23 to 79. Partial responses were achieved by three dose-escalation patients, of whom one had hepatocellular carcinoma and two had cutaneous melanoma. The point of sequencing TCRbeta in the periphery was to test whether ivuxolimab changed TCR sequence diversity and drove clonal T-cell expansion. Intravenous ivuxolimab was administered to patients every 2 weeks at six dose levels: 0.01, 0.1, 0.3, 1.5, 3 and 10 mg/kg. The paper describes the monotherapy dose-escalation part (N of about 55 patients) of the phase I trial of ivuxolimab.

This clone has only one observation. The antigen it recognizes is unknown. The sample holds no much larger clone one base away, and base qualities are not on file. Broad study findings and their caveats: Low levels of normalized T-cell clonal expansion were also seen in some patients who did not respond. On average, CD8+ T cells showed more expanded clones than CD4+ T cells after ivuxolimab. In the 0.1-3.0 mg/kg groups, partial responders were among the patients with the lowest normalized peripheral clonal expansion, particularly in CD8+ T cells. At doses of 0.1 to 3.0 mg/kg, clonal expansion of both CD4+ and CD8+ T cells in blood was seen between baseline and week 6. Antigen specificity was not determined for the clonally expanded peripheral T cells.

Genomic DNA was isolated from the sorted cells so that the TCRbeta CDR3 region could be sequenced. The immunoSEQ Assay was used to sequence the TCRbeta CDR3 regions. In TCRdb, the immuneACCESS table is reduced to in-frame sequences with V and J assigned. These tables do not hold every clone; where another copy was compared, an unresolved V gene accounts for under half, and the others remain unexplained. For this sample the table gives roughly 11,000 clones, of which around 84% were detected only once. Roughly 9.4% of the sample is taken by the ten largest. CDR3 length: 14 amino acids, cysteine to phenylalanine. The retained sequence is limited to the CDR3, 42 bases, with the frame set at the first base. V lost 8 bases and J lost 4 bases; the stretch between them is 18 bases long. The trial excluded patients who had a history of autoimmune disease or who were on systemic immunosuppression. In every dose cohort, peripheral blood was drawn for TCR sequencing at baseline, cycle 4 day 1, and cycle 7 day 1. Samples were obtained from an open-label, multicenter, first-in-human phase I dose-escalation trial of ivuxolimab. Adults with locally advanced or metastatic head and neck squamous cell, hepatocellular, melanoma or renal cell carcinoma were enrolled in the trial. Before TCR sequencing, CD4+ and CD8+ T cells were separately sorted from peripheral blood.

The sequence links TRBV5-3 to TRBJ1-1; a tentative D call is TRBD1 (5 bases match). TRBV5-3 is marked as an open reading frame, function uncertain. This clonotype was sampled from an adult with an advanced solid tumor such as melanoma, head and neck, liver or kidney cancer. Material: CD4+ or CD8+ T cells sorted from blood, obtained in a trial of the OX40 agonist ivuxolimab. The nucleotide sequence is given as TGTGCCAGCAGCCGGGACGGTGGCGCCACTGAAGCTTTCTTT. The encoded protein is CASSRDGGATEAFF.